Each of the 21 T cell receptor beta chains below was sequenced from the same sample in a study of blood T cell repertoires in COVID-19. Assay: immunoSEQ multiplex PCR; the TCRdb copy retains only in-frame clones and omits some. Of a few hundred thousand clones listed, roughly 90% are singletons. Sequencing was done on a sample of peripheral blood. Every receptor here comes from a woman aged 60-70 years with COVID-19, enrolled during active disease.

CDR3 sequence: CASSLAGGADNEQFF. The CDR3 nucleotides are TGTGCCAGCAGCCTTGCGGGGGGGGCGGACAATGAGCAGTTCTTC. J is TRBJ2-1 and V is TRBV7-3, with 9 positions matching TRBD2. Germline V lookup: CDR1 SGHTA, CDR2 FQGTGA. The CDR3 consists of 15 residues. Unmatched junction bases numbered 7, after V lost 5 bases and J lost 5 bases.

The chain joins TRBV6-5 to TRBJ1-5; TRBD1 aligns across 9 bases. This CDR3 region has 15 residues. The germline gives CDR1 MNHEY, CDR2 SVGAGI. The ends lost 5 bases at V and 8 bases at J; junction bases unmatched: 10. The CDR3 protein is CASSPGQGWREPQHF. CDR3 nucleotide sequence: TGTGCCAGCAGTCCGGGACAGGGTTGGAGGGAGCCCCAGCATTTT.

The chain uses TRBV10-3 and TRBJ1-1; no reliable D call. Germline V CDR1 and CDR2: ENHRY, SYGVKD. This CDR3 spans 15 amino acids. V was cut by 0 bases and J by 11 bases, with 19 bases left in between. CDR3 loop: CAISESKSEHRSAFF. As DNA, the CDR3 is TGTGCCATCAGTGAGTCGAAGTCCGAGCACCGGAGCGCTTTCTTT.

The CDR3 sequence: CASKGDAYNEQFF. The CDR3, as DNA: TGTGCCAGCAAGGGGGACGCCTACAATGAGCAGTTCTTC. This rearrangement joins TRBV5-4 to TRBJ2-1; weak D call: TRBD1 (6 bases). There are 13 residues in the CDR3. The V gene lost 6 bases and the J gene lost 2 bases, with 9 bases spanning the gap. CDR1 and CDR2 from the germline V gene are SGHNT and YYREEE (reference sequence).

The V call is TRBV3-1 (or the pseudogene TRBV3-2), the J call TRBJ1-2; perhaps TRBD1 as D (6 bases). The germline V gene has CDR1 LGHDT and CDR2 YNNKEL (reference sequence). Deletions cut 4 bases from V and 7 bases from J, with 13 bases between. There are 13 residues in the CDR3. CDR3 in DNA: TGTGCCAGCAGCCTCGGACCCAGGGGTGGCTACACCTTC. Protein: CASSLGPRGGYTF.

This clone was recorded a few times. This chain links TRBV4-3 with TRBJ2-2; TRBD1 matches at 9 bases. Germline CDR1 and CDR2: LGHNA and YSLEER. With 1 base clipped from V and 5 bases from J, the junction kept 5 bases outside the gene matches. CDR3 length equals 16 residues. This CDR3 is CASSQGGTGRTGELFF. The CDR3 region has the DNA TGCGCCAGCAGCCAAGGGGGGACAGGGAGAACCGGGGAGCTGTTTTTT.

The chain uses TRBV7-3 and TRBJ2-1; 13 bases are shared with TRBD2. The germline CDR1 and CDR2 sequences are SGHTA and FQGTGA. V dropped 6 bases and J dropped 8; count of bases not matched to a gene: 10. This CDR3 has 16 amino acids. Written as DNA, the CDR3 is TGTGCCAGCAGTAACCAACTAGCGGGGGGGCTGGATGAGCAGTTCTTC. Translating it yields CASSNQLAGGLDEQFF.

The V call is TRBV18, the J call TRBJ2-5; unclear D gene. Trimming stripped 2 bases from V and 3 bases from J, with 13 bases between. CDR1 and CDR2 (germline): KGHSH, LQKENI. This CDR3 is 15 amino acids long. CDR3 residues: CASSPVSAVKETQYF. The DNA of the CDR3 is TGTGCCAGCTCACCAGTCAGCGCGGTAAAAGAGACCCAGTACTTC. The entire variable domain, with the rest obtained from reference TRBV18 and TRBJ2-5, is as follows: NAGVMQNPRHLVRRRGQEARLRCSPMKGHSHVYWYRQLPEEGLKFMVYLQKENIIDESGMPKERFSAEFPKEGPSILRIQQVVRGDSAAYFCASSPVSAVKETQYFGPGTRLLVL.

The V and J genes are TRBV7-2 and TRBJ1-4; 7 positions agree with TRBD1. After removal of 5 bases from V and 0 bases from J, the junction contained 9 bases not matched to a gene. CDR1 SGHTA and CDR2 FQGNSA come from the germline V gene. The CDR3 extends over 17 amino acids. The DNA for the CDR3 is TGTGCCAGCAGCGGGGCAGGGGGTTTAGCAACTAATGAAAAACTGTTTTTT. This sequence encodes CASSGAGGLATNEKLFF.

The chain combines TRBV18 with TRBJ1-5, with TRBD1 matching over 10 bases. V trimming: 3 bases; J trimming: 4 bases; junction bases outside the gene matches: 3. The CDR3 covers 15 residues. Per the germline V gene, CDR1 is KGHSH and CDR2 is LQKENI. DNA for the CDR3: TGTGCCAGCTCACCGGGGGGACAGGGGAATCAGCCCCAGCATTTT. This translates into CASSPGGQGNQPQHF.

The gene calls are TRBV19 and TRBJ1-5, with D possibly TRBD1 on 6 matching bases. Germline values: CDR1 LNHDA, CDR2 SQIVND (reference sequence). The CDR3 spans 16 residues. V lost 3 bases and J lost 2, with 14 bases in between. CDR3 region: CASSMRRGKGNQPQHF. The CDR3 DNA sequence: TGTGCCAGTAGTATGCGCAGGGGAAAGGGCAATCAGCCCCAGCATTTT.

The chain recombines TRBV5-1 with TRBJ1-4, with 10 bases matching TRBD1. Germline V gene sequence: CDR1 SGHRS, CDR2 YFSETQ. The V and J ends lost 4 bases and 0 bases, in that order; junction bases with no gene match: 0. This CDR3 is built from 15 residues. CDR3 residues: CASSGQGATNEKLFF. CDR3 sequence (DNA): TGCGCCAGCAGCGGACAGGGGGCAACTAATGAAAAACTGTTTTTT.

This clone occurred once. The CDR3 bases are TGTGCCAGCAGGGGACAGCAGAACACTGAAGCTTTCTTT. It translates to CASRGQQNTEAFF. The chain is built from TRBV7-2 and TRBJ1-1, with TRBD1 matching 7 bases. This CDR3 region has 13 residues. The V gene end was trimmed by 6 bases and the J gene end by 1 base; junction bases not matched to a gene: 2. CDR1 is SGHTA and CDR2 is FQGNSA in the germline V gene.

This clone was counted once. The chain recombines TRBV18 with TRBJ2-1; a weak D match, TRBD1 (6 bases). There are 16 residues in the CDR3. V was trimmed by 5 bases and J by 5 bases, leaving 19 bases between them. Germline CDR1 reads KGHSH; CDR2 reads LQKENI. The CDR3 DNA is TGTGCCAGCTCATCCTCCGGGACACGAAGTAACAATGAGCAGTTCTTC. Translated, it gives CASSSSGTRSNNEQFF. Full variable domain (rest looked up from reference TRBV18 and TRBJ2-1): NAGVMQNPRHLVRRRGQEARLRCSPMKGHSHVYWYRQLPEEGLKFMVYLQKENIIDESGMPKERFSAEFPKEGPSILRIQQVVRGDSAAYFCASSSSGTRSNNEQFFGPGTRLTVL.

The chain recombines TRBV5-4 with TRBJ2-7; D remains ambiguous. This CDR3 is 12 amino acids long. V lost 4 bases and J lost 4, with 9 bases in between. CDR1 is SGHNT and CDR2 is YYREEE in the germline V gene (reference sequence). The chain's CDR3 is CASSPSPYEQYF. The CDR3 DNA follows: TGTGCCAGCAGCCCCTCCCCTTACGAGCAGTACTTC. Variable domain in full (rest from reference TRBV5-4 and TRBJ2-7): ETGVTQSPTHLIKTRGQQVTLRCSSQSGHNTVSWYQQALGQGPQFIFQYYREEENGRGNFPPRFSGLQFPNYSSELNVNALELDDSALYLCASSPSPYEQYFGPGTRLTVT.

The rearrangement uses TRBV20-1 and TRBJ1-1; D unresolved. The ends were cut back, 2 bases at V and 7 bases at J, with 8 bases in the middle. Germline V lookup: CDR1 DFQATT, CDR2 SNEGSKA (reference sequence). This CDR3 spans 11 amino acids. The DNA of the CDR3 is TGCAGTGCTAGAAGAGGAGATGAAGCTTTCTTT. This gives the protein CSARRGDEAFF.

This chain uses TRBV5-8 with TRBJ2-5, with a weak D call TRBD1 (5 bases). The germline CDR1 and CDR2 sequences are SGHTS and YDEGEE. CDR3 length: 12 residues. V lost 6 bases and J 5 bases, leaving 11 bases between the germline ends. The DNA for the CDR3 is TGTGCCAGCATGCGACAGTCGGAGACCCAGTACTTC. Protein sequence: CASMRQSETQYF.

This sequence joins TRBV5-5 and TRBJ1-1; D is unresolved. The CDR3 is made up of 14 amino acids. Trimming removed 3 bases from V and 1 base from J, with 10 bases in between. The germline gives CDR1 SGHKS, CDR2 YYEKEE (reference sequence). The CDR3 protein is CASSWGGRNTEAFF. The DNA for the CDR3 is TGTGCCAGCAGCTGGGGAGGGAGGAACACTGAAGCTTTCTTT.

The V and J genes are TRBV7-3 and TRBJ2-1; TRBD2 matches at 9 bases. Germline-derived CDR1 and CDR2 are SGHTA and FQGTGA. J gave up 9 bases and V 2 bases, and 14 bases lay outside the gene matches. The CDR3 is made up of 17 amino acids. The chain's CDR3 is CASSLGAQRGVEGEQFF. The CDR3 DNA follows: TGTGCCAGCAGCTTAGGGGCGCAGCGGGGGGTAGAGGGTGAGCAGTTCTTC.

The CDR3 spells CASSWDRSSYEQYF. CDR3 sequence (DNA): TGTGCCAGCAGCTGGGACAGATCCTCCTACGAGCAGTACTTC. The chain employs TRBV5-5 and TRBJ2-7; 7 bases are a match to TRBD1. The junction had 3 bases not matched to a gene; V was cut back by 3 bases and J by 0 bases. Germline values: CDR1 SGHKS, CDR2 YYEKEE (reference sequence). The CDR3 extends over 14 amino acids.

V is TRBV27 and J is TRBJ1-5; weak D call: TRBD1 (5 bases). The CDR3 sequence is 16 residues long. Germline V CDR1 and CDR2: MNHEY, SMNVEV (reference sequence). V lost 0 bases to trimming and J lost 7 bases, with 16 bases between them. Here the CDR3 reads CASSLSYGGGEQPQHF. The CDR3 DNA is TGTGCCAGCAGTTTATCATATGGGGGGGGTGAGCAGCCCCAGCATTTT.